A selection of T cell receptor beta chains follows, all from one sample in a study of shared clonotypes between healthy human individuals. Generated by immunoSEQ multiplex PCR, the TCRdb table keeps only in-frame clones and is missing some. This table holds about 2.4 million clones, approximately 93% found once. Source material: naive CD4+ T cells from PBMCs. The receptors derive from a man between 18 and 29 years old in good health. Some clones in this sample may be carry-over from other donors' samples. Each CDR3 is given with its conserved first and last residue. A D gene is named only where the DNA matches it firmly. Clone sizes are given selectively: once, few, many, or a class where the clone is expanded.

J gene: TRBJ2-5
V gene: TRBV6-6
clone size: NA
D gene: NA
CDR3 protein: CASSYAQGQETQYF
CDR3 DNA: TGTGCCAGCAGTTACGCGCAGGGCCAAGAGACCCAGTACTTC

J gene: TRBJ2-5
V gene: TRBV4-3
clone size: NA
D gene: TRBD2
CDR3 protein: CASSQEGLAGGPRAETQYF
CDR3 DNA: TGCGCCAGCAGCCAAGAGGGACTAGCGGGAGGCCCCCGTGCGGAGACCCAGTACTTC

J gene: TRBJ2-7
V gene: TRBV9
clone size: NA
D gene: TRBD1
CDR3 protein: CASSMTGGNYEQYF
CDR3 DNA: TGTGCCAGCAGCATGACAGGGGGGAACTACGAGCAGTACTTC

J gene: TRBJ2-1
V gene: TRBV5-4
clone size: once
D gene: TRBD2
CDR3 protein: CASSVRLAGDNEQFF
CDR3 DNA: TGTGCCAGCAGCGTCCGACTAGCGGGAGACAATGAGCAGTTCTTC

J gene: TRBJ1-2
V gene: TRBV4-3
clone size: once
D gene: TRBD1
CDR3 protein: CASSPTWGAGGDGYTF
CDR3 DNA: TGCGCCAGCAGCCCCACCTGGGGTGCAGGGGGCGATGGCTACACCTTC

J gene: TRBJ2-7
V gene: TRBV10-1
clone size: NA
D gene: TRBD1
CDR3 protein: CASSGFRPETGAYEQYF
CDR3 DNA: TGCGCCAGCAGTGGATTCCGTCCGGAGACAGGGGCCTACGAGCAGTACTTC

J gene: TRBJ1-4
V gene: TRBV9
clone size: NA
D gene: TRBD1
CDR3 protein: CASSAMGQGEKLFF
CDR3 DNA: TGTGCCAGCAGCGCCATGGGACAGGGTGAAAAACTGTTTTTT

J gene: TRBJ2-7
V gene: TRBV5-5
clone size: NA
D gene: TRBD2
CDR3 protein: CASSRNRGEGSYEQYF
CDR3 DNA: TGTGCCAGCAGCCGGAACCGAGGGGAGGGCTCCTACGAGCAGTACTTC

J gene: TRBJ2-5
V gene: TRBV2
clone size: NA
D gene: TRBD1
CDR3 protein: CAREPGQGKETQYF
CDR3 DNA: TGTGCCAGAGAACCGGGACAGGGAAAAGAGACCCAGTACTTC

J gene: TRBJ1-2
V gene: TRBV25-1
clone size: NA
D gene: TRBD1
CDR3 protein: CASSVDRGYGYTF
CDR3 DNA: TGTGCCAGCAGTGTTGACAGGGGCTATGGCTACACCTTC

J gene: TRBJ2-2
V gene: TRBV11-3
clone size: NA
D gene: NA
CDR3 protein: CASSLGAGDTGELFF
CDR3 DNA: TGTGCCAGCAGCTTAGGGGCAGGGGACACCGGGGAGCTGTTTTTT

J gene: TRBJ1-3
V gene: TRBV5-4
clone size: NA
D gene: TRBD1
CDR3 protein: CASSFGQGALAGNTIYF
CDR3 DNA: TGTGCCAGCAGCTTTGGTCAGGGGGCATTGGCTGGAAACACCATATATTTT

J gene: TRBJ2-1
V gene: TRBV5-4
clone size: NA
D gene: NA
CDR3 protein: CASSLPSSKEQFF
CDR3 DNA: TGTGCCAGCAGCTTGCCTTCGAGTAAGGAGCAGTTCTTC

J gene: TRBJ1-2
V gene: TRBV6-5
clone size: NA
D gene: NA
CDR3 protein: CASSYGSSYGYTF
CDR3 DNA: TGTGCCAGCAGTTACGGCAGTTCCTATGGCTACACCTTC

J gene: TRBJ2-2
V gene: TRBV19
clone size: NA
D gene: NA
CDR3 protein: CASKDRWGSANTGELFF
CDR3 DNA: TGTGCCAGTAAAGACAGGTGGGGAAGCGCGAACACCGGGGAGCTGTTTTTT

J gene: TRBJ1-2
V gene: TRBV19
clone size: NA
D gene: NA
CDR3 protein: CASSIVQGRDGYTF
CDR3 DNA: TGTGCCAGTAGTATAGTACAGGGACGAGATGGCTACACCTTC

J gene: TRBJ2-2
V gene: TRBV25-1
clone size: NA
D gene: NA
CDR3 protein: CASSVLGPYGTGELFF
CDR3 DNA: TGTGCCAGCAGTGTTCTGGGACCGTACGGCACCGGGGAGCTGTTTTTT

J gene: TRBJ2-7
V gene: TRBV28
clone size: NA
D gene: NA
CDR3 protein: CASSLWGSGTYEQYF
CDR3 DNA: TGTGCCAGCAGTTTATGGGGTAGCGGAACCTACGAGCAGTACTTC

J gene: TRBJ2-2
V gene: TRBV11-2
clone size: NA
D gene: TRBD2
CDR3 protein: CASGGLAGGPSTGELFF
CDR3 DNA: TGTGCCAGCGGCGGACTAGCGGGAGGGCCGAGCACCGGGGAGCTGTTTTTT

J gene: TRBJ2-3
V gene: TRBV5-1
clone size: NA
D gene: NA
CDR3 protein: CASSQNHGAWGDTQYF
CDR3 DNA: TGCGCCAGCAGCCAGAACCACGGGGCATGGGGTGATACGCAGTATTTT

J gene: TRBJ1-1
V gene: TRBV5-4
clone size: NA
D gene: NA
CDR3 protein: CASSGGTTNTEAFF
CDR3 DNA: TGTGCCAGCAGCGGCGGGACAACGAACACTGAAGCTTTCTTT

J gene: TRBJ2-5
V gene: TRBV2
clone size: NA
D gene: NA
CDR3 protein: CASSWLSGETQYF
CDR3 DNA: TGTGCCAGCAGTTGGCTGTCGGGAGAGACCCAGTACTTC

J gene: TRBJ2-7
V gene: TRBV5-1
clone size: once
D gene: TRBD1
CDR3 protein: CASSSIGQGAEQYF
CDR3 DNA: TGCGCCAGCAGCAGTATCGGGCAGGGGGCCGAGCAGTACTTC

J gene: TRBJ2-6
V gene: TRBV28
clone size: NA
D gene: NA
CDR3 protein: CASSSSWGAGANVLTF
CDR3 DNA: TGTGCCAGCAGTTCCTCTTGGGGCGCTGGGGCCAACGTCCTGACTTTC

J gene: TRBJ2-7
V gene: TRBV10-3
clone size: NA
D gene: NA
CDR3 protein: CAISEPRRGPVDEQYF
CDR3 DNA: TGTGCCATCAGTGAGCCGAGGCGGGGTCCGGTCGACGAGCAGTACTTC

J gene: TRBJ2-7
V gene: TRBV28
clone size: NA
D gene: TRBD2
CDR3 protein: CASSLWGLARSSYEQYF
CDR3 DNA: TGTGCCAGCAGTTTATGGGGACTAGCGCGAAGCTCCTACGAGCAGTACTTC

J gene: TRBJ2-2
V gene: TRBV6-1
clone size: NA
D gene: NA
CDR3 protein: CASSRDPYTGELFF
CDR3 DNA: TGTGCCAGCAGTCGGGACCCATACACCGGGGAGCTGTTTTTT

J gene: TRBJ2-1
V gene: TRBV6-4
clone size: NA
D gene: TRBD2
CDR3 protein: CASSAGLAGNNEQFF
CDR3 DNA: TGTGCCAGCAGTGCAGGACTAGCGGGGAACAATGAGCAGTTCTTC

J gene: TRBJ2-7
V gene: TRBV28
clone size: NA
D gene: NA
CDR3 protein: CASSPTPVGGYEQYF
CDR3 DNA: TGTGCCAGCAGCCCTACCCCCGTGGGAGGCTACGAGCAGTACTTC

J gene: TRBJ2-1
V gene: TRBV7-8
clone size: NA
D gene: TRBD2
CDR3 protein: CASSLLGLAGGFNEQFF
CDR3 DNA: TGTGCCAGCAGCCTATTGGGACTAGCGGGAGGATTCAATGAGCAGTTCTTC

J gene: TRBJ2-7
V gene: TRBV7-9
clone size: NA
D gene: NA
CDR3 protein: CASSYRDGVLEEQYF
CDR3 DNA: TGTGCCAGCAGCTACCGGGACGGAGTCCTAGAGGAGCAGTACTTC

J gene: TRBJ2-1
V gene: TRBV2
clone size: NA
D gene: NA
CDR3 protein: CASQAGSYNEQFF
CDR3 DNA: TGTGCCAGCCAAGCGGGCTCCTACAATGAGCAGTTCTTC

J gene: TRBJ2-7
V gene: TRBV7-9
clone size: NA
D gene: NA
CDR3 protein: CASSLESRTYEQYF
CDR3 DNA: TGTGCCAGCAGCTTAGAATCACGAACCTACGAGCAGTACTTC

J gene: TRBJ2-2
V gene: TRBV6-6
clone size: NA
D gene: TRBD2
CDR3 protein: CASSYSAIRTGGKLFF
CDR3 DNA: TGTGCCAGCAGTTACTCTGCCATAAGGACGGGAGGGAAGCTGTTTTTT

J gene: TRBJ2-7
V gene: TRBV2
clone size: once
D gene: NA
CDR3 protein: CASSEIGAGVIGQYF
CDR3 DNA: TGTGCCAGCAGTGAGATTGGGGCAGGGGTTATCGGGCAGTACTTC

J gene: TRBJ2-1
V gene: TRBV28
clone size: NA
D gene: TRBD2
CDR3 protein: CASSTSGRPLYNEQFF
CDR3 DNA: TGTGCCAGCAGCACTAGCGGGAGGCCCCTCTACAATGAGCAGTTCTTC

J gene: TRBJ2-3
V gene: TRBV9
clone size: NA
D gene: TRBD2
CDR3 protein: CASSVRGSSGSSTSTDTQYF
CDR3 DNA: TGTGCCAGCAGCGTACGGGGCAGTAGCGGGAGTTCTACCAGCACAGATACGCAGTATTTT

J gene: TRBJ2-1
V gene: TRBV20-1
clone size: NA
D gene: NA
CDR3 protein: CSASPDNEQFF
CDR3 DNA: TGCAGTGCGAGCCCGGACAATGAGCAGTTCTTC

J gene: TRBJ2-1
V gene: TRBV6-1
clone size: NA
D gene: TRBD2
CDR3 protein: CASSGLAGITYNEQFF
CDR3 DNA: TGTGCCAGCAGTGGTTTAGCGGGGATTACCTACAATGAGCAGTTCTTC

J gene: TRBJ1-1
V gene: TRBV6-8
clone size: NA
D gene: TRBD1
CDR3 protein: CASSYFFPTGGNAFF
CDR3 DNA: TGTGCCAGCAGTTATTTTTTCCCGACAGGGGGCAATGCTTTCTTT

J gene: TRBJ2-1
V gene: TRBV2
clone size: NA
D gene: NA
CDR3 protein: CASSEFSEQFF
CDR3 DNA: TGTGCCAGCAGTGAATTCAGTGAGCAGTTCTTC

J gene: TRBJ2-7
V gene: TRBV28
clone size: NA
D gene: NA
CDR3 protein: CASLERHEQYF
CDR3 DNA: TGTGCCAGTCTTGAGCGCCACGAGCAGTACTTC

J gene: TRBJ2-7
V gene: TRBV9
clone size: NA
D gene: NA
CDR3 protein: CASSGQGGEQYF
CDR3 DNA: TGTGCCAGCAGCGGGCAGGGTGGCGAGCAGTACTTC

J gene: TRBJ1-5
V gene: TRBV6-1
clone size: once
D gene: NA
CDR3 protein: CASSEVGGRANQPQHF
CDR3 DNA: TGTGCCAGCAGTGAGGTGGGGGGCCGCGCCAATCAGCCCCAGCATTTT

J gene: TRBJ1-1
V gene: TRBV5-1
clone size: NA
D gene: NA
CDR3 protein: CASSPGPPATAAFF
CDR3 DNA: TGCGCCAGCAGCCCAGGACCCCCCGCAACTGCAGCTTTCTTT